This T cell receptor (beta chain) stems from a study of vaccination and CD4 T cells after COVID-19. Study details: Ranging from 14 to 241, the interval between dose two and post-vaccine sampling had a median of roughly 2.5 months. Cells received overlapping spike peptides from SARS-CoV-2, HCoV-NL63, HCoV-OC43 and HCoV-229E as stimulation. Overall study results and limits: Relatively small numbers of convalescent patients were studied, with no early post-infection timepoints included.

Cultured CD4+ T-cell DNA underwent Oncomine TCR Beta short-read sequencing. TCRdb independently ran MiXCR on the PCR reads; one entry per CDR3 protein. The repertoire includes fewer than 15,000 distinct CDR3 sequences, around 74% of them detected once, and more than 25% sits in the top ten. The treatment was: roughly ten-day PBMC culture with coronavirus spike peptide pools or control peptides (ViraFEST assay). ViraFEST used peptide pools to expand antigen-specific T cells and subsequently sequenced their TCRs. On this clonotype itself: Its specificity is not known.

This clonotype was sampled from a human donor who had recovered from COVID-19. What was sequenced was CD4+ T cells from blood, cultured in vitro.

CDR3 region: CASTRRGANTGELFF. The DNA of the CDR3 is TGTGCCAGTACCCGACGGGGTGCGAACACCGGGGAGCTGTTTTTT. The genes are TRBV19 and TRBJ2-2; D perhaps matches TRBD2 (5 bases). Trimming left V 7 bases short and J 0 bases short, with 12 bases between. The CDR3 runs 15 residues. Germline loops: CDR1 LNHDA, CDR2 SQIVND (reference sequence).